Below, 14 T cell receptor beta chains from the same sample are listed, as sequenced in a study of shared clonotypes between healthy human individuals. Profiled with immunoSEQ multiplex PCR; TCRdb holds only in-frame clones, not every one. The sample records approximately 940,000 clones, 76% being singletons. What was sequenced was memory CD4+ T cells sorted from blood. Specified subset: CD45RA-negative fraction. The receptor source for this set is a man between 18 and 35 years old in good health.

The rearrangement uses TRBV29-1 and TRBJ2-3; no definite D call. This CDR3 has 13 amino acids. Trimming removed 6 bases from V and 2 bases from J, with 12 bases in between. Looked up from germline, CDR1 is SQVTM and CDR2 is ANQGSEA. This chain's CDR3 is CSVMRRDTDTQYF. For the CDR3, the DNA is TGCAGCGTCATGAGGAGAGACACAGATACGCAGTATTTT.

This clone has at least ten counts. V is TRBV14 and J is TRBJ1-1, with D uncertain. This CDR3 contains 17 residues. V lost 3 bases and J lost 1, with 18 bases in between. Germline assignment: CDR1 SGHDN and CDR2 FVKESK. CDR3 amino acids: CASSQGGLTDRNTEAFF. CDR3 sequence (DNA): TGTGCCAGCAGCCAGGGTGGCTTAACGGACCGGAACACTGAAGCTTTCTTT.

The chain has TRBV29-1 and TRBJ2-7; TRBD1 matches 9 bases. CDR3 length equals 12 residues. Per the germline V gene, CDR1 is SQVTM and CDR2 is ANQGSEA. Trimming cost V 6 bases and J 3 bases; bases outside gene matches: 3. The CDR3 DNA sequence: TGCAGCGTAAAGACAGGGGGCTACGAGCAGTACTTC. Amino acid sequence: CSVKTGGYEQYF.

The chain uses TRBV9 and TRBJ2-5; 8 bases agree with TRBD1. This CDR3 contains 15 residues. The V and J ends lost 1 base and 5 bases, in that order; junction bases with no gene match: 7. In germline, CDR1 is SGDLS, CDR2 YYNGEE. In nucleotides, the CDR3 is TGTGCCAGCAGCGTAACGACAGGGGATGGGGAGACCCAGTACTTC. This codes for CASSVTTGDGETQYF.

The CDR3 nucleotides are TGTGCCAGCAGTTACGGGCGGGAGGGCTTTGAGCAGTTCTTC. It codes for CASSYGREGFEQFF. This chain joins TRBV6-5 and TRBJ2-1; 9 bases are a match to TRBD2. The CDR3 is 14 amino acids. The V and J ends lost 2 bases and 9 bases, in that order; junction bases with no gene match: 5. Germline lookup yields CDR1 MNHEY and CDR2 SVGAGI.

V and J are TRBV7-8 and TRBJ2-5, with 10 bases that match TRBD1. The CDR3 is 17 residues long. With V trimmed by 5 bases and J by 4 bases, 13 bases remained unmatched. Per the germline V gene, CDR1 is SGHVS and CDR2 is FQNEAQ. The CDR3 bases are TGTGCCAGCAGCCGCGCCCGGGGACAGGGGCTTAGAGAGACCCAGTACTTC. Protein sequence: CASSRARGQGLRETQYF.

This clone was found once. The rearrangement links TRBV6-5 to TRBJ2-2; TRBD1 might be the D (5 bases). Trimming took 5 bases from V and 1 from J, leaving 11 bases between them. The CDR3 has 15 amino acids. Germline CDR1 and CDR2: MNHEY and SVGAGI. CDR3 in DNA: TGTGCCAGCAGTCGAGACAGATGGAACACCGGGGAGCTGTTTTTT. Translating it yields CASSRDRWNTGELFF.

As for this clone: This sample includes further DNA sequences coding for the same CDR3. This chain connects TRBV7-2 to TRBJ1-3; D gene ambiguous. The CDR3 spans 15 residues. Germline CDR1 and CDR2: SGHTA and FQGNSA. V lost 2 bases and J lost 3, with 11 bases in between. The chain's CDR3 is CASSLSWGSGNTIYF. The CDR3 DNA reads as TGTGCCAGCAGCTTATCGTGGGGTAGTGGAAACACCATATATTTT.

The chain is built from TRBV29-1 and TRBJ2-3; 11 bases align to TRBD2. V gave up 1 base and J gave up 6 bases; unmatched junction bases: 3. Germline V gives CDR1 SQVTM, CDR2 ANQGSEA. This CDR3 region has 14 residues. This CDR3 is CSVEGRLAGDTQYF. DNA for the CDR3: TGCAGCGTTGAAGGCCGACTAGCGGGGGATACGCAGTATTTT.

The chain is built from TRBV7-9 and TRBJ2-7, with TRBD2 as a possible D gene (5 bases). CDR3 length: 14 residues. Germline CDR1 reads SEHNR; CDR2 reads FQNEAQ (reference sequence). V lost 6 bases and J lost 6, with 18 bases in between. The CDR3 coding sequence is TGTGCCAGCAGTTCGAGGGCAGTTTCAGCCGAGCAGTACTTC. Translation gives CASSSRAVSAEQYF.

V usage is TRBV6-6 and J usage is TRBJ2-1; perhaps TRBD2 as D (5 bases). Looked up from germline, CDR1 is MNHNY and CDR2 is SVGAGI (reference sequence). This CDR3 has 15 residues. Between the trimmed V and J ends, which lost 2 bases and 8 bases, there was a span of 16 bases. The CDR3 DNA follows: TGTGCCAGCAGTTACGCTAGGACTCAAGCCGATGAGCAGTTCTTC. Translating it yields CASSYARTQADEQFF.

The chain carries TRBV6-5 and TRBJ2-7; no clear D. The V end lost 6 bases, the J end lost 7 bases, and 13 bases lay between the germline ends. The germline gives CDR1 MNHEY, CDR2 SVGAGI. This CDR3 is 12 amino acids long. CDR3: CASSKGFQEQYF. CDR3 DNA: TGTGCCAGCAGCAAGGGATTCCAAGAGCAGTACTTC.

V gene TRBV5-1 combines with J gene TRBJ2-7; 7 nucleotides align to TRBD1. The CDR3 totals 15 residues. CDR1 SGHRS and CDR2 YFSETQ come from the germline V gene. After removal of 2 bases from V and 6 bases from J, the junction contained 11 bases not matched to a gene. The CDR3 region is CASSLGTGAGREQYF. DNA of the CDR3: TGCGCCAGCAGCTTAGGCACAGGGGCCGGTCGCGAGCAGTACTTC.

The rearrangement joins TRBV7-9 to TRBJ1-1; D remains ambiguous. V was cut by 3 bases and J by 0 bases, with 17 bases left in between. The CDR3 length is 17 residues. The germline gives CDR1 SEHNR, CDR2 FQNEAQ (reference sequence). The CDR3, as DNA: TGTGCCAGCAGCTTTGGGTTTAGCGATTTCATGAACACTGAAGCTTTCTTT. It yields the protein CASSFGFSDFMNTEAFF.